Shown below are 3 T cell receptor beta chains from a single sample sequenced in a study of tumor-infiltrating lymphocytes in primary liver carcinoma. The researchers produced TCR beta cDNA from roughly 500 ng total RNA with a constant-region primer. Library construction for TCR beta comprised three nested multiplex PCR rounds performed with slightly modified ARM-PCR. Primers for the first two PCR rounds were TRBV1-TRBV30 forward primers and a C-beta reverse primer (about 9 cycles per round). MiXCR was run by TCRdb on the multiplex PCR reads, yielding one entry per CDR3 protein. The sample shows more than 20,000 distinct CDR3 sequences, roughly 85% of them seen only once. Without any cell sorting, about 19-32 mg of bulk tissue yielded co-extracted RNA and DNA. What was sequenced was liver tumor tissue from sampling region 1. Indicated subset: tumor region T1, superior pole. The source is a woman younger than 45 with primary liver carcinoma and hepatitis B virus infection.

Concerning this clonotype: The junction departs from the called germline gene at one end, perhaps through a read error. The rearrangement joins TRBV4-3 to TRBJ2-3; D uncertain. This CDR3 comprises 18 residues. The germline gives CDR1 LGHNA, CDR2 YSLEER. As DNA, the CDR3 is TGCGCCCGCAGCCAGTCGGTCCGGCTGGGTAATCCCGATGATACGCAGTATTTT. Its translation is CARSQSVRLGNPDDTQYF.

Comments on this clonotype: A read error is likely, as this CDR3 ends without the conserved phenylalanine or tryptophan. This sequence joins TRBV12-3 or TRBV12-4 and TRBJ1-5, with D tentatively TRBD1 (6 bases). The CDR3 is 16 amino acids. The CDR3 reads CASSRLDTGTDQPQHS. The DNA for the CDR3 is TGTGCAAGCAGCCGATTAGATACAGGGACCGATCAGCCCCAGCATTCT.

This clonotype was observed once. This sequence joins TRBV6-6 and TRBJ2-1, with 9 bases matching TRBD1. Looked up from germline, CDR1 is MNHNY and CDR2 is SVGAGI (reference sequence). The CDR3 contains 13 residues. Germline trimming cut 5 bases from V and 6 bases from J; bases unmatched to any gene: 2. CDR3 nucleotide sequence: TGTGCCAGCAGTGACAGGGGGTTCAATGAGCAGTTCTTC. It codes for CASSDRGFNEQFF.